Sequencing of this T cell receptor (beta chain) was carried out in a study of shared clonotypes between healthy human individuals. Points from the study as a whole: Among donors, clonotype sharing was expected to be affected by sequencing depth. Across a few donors, naive CD4 shared around 5.3%, naive CD8 3.5% to 4%, memory CD4 less than 2.5%, memory CD8 around 0.42%.

On this clone: The target antigen is unknown.

Trimming removed 3 bases at V and 3 bases at J, with 15 bases between. CDR3 size: 16 residues. Germline assignment: CDR1 SGHRS and CDR2 YFSETQ. Deep level was the assay's run setting. Using immunoSEQ multiplex PCR, the repertoire was profiled, and TCRdb retains in-frame clones only, with some absent. In the table there are around 1.4 million clones, 98% of which are singletons. This chain links TRBV5-1 with TRBJ1-4; D uncertain. The receptor was isolated from a man aged 25 to 40 in good health. Source material: naive CD4+ T cells sorted from blood. Sample subset: CD45RA+ positively selected. CDR3 coding DNA: TGCGCCAGCAGCTACTTTGAACAAGGCGCTAATGAAAAACTGTTTTTT. Its translation is CASSYFEQGANEKLFF. The variable domain in full, with the rest retrieved from reference TRBV5-1 and TRBJ1-4, is KAGVTQTPRYLIKTRGQQVTLSCSPISGHRSVSWYQQTPGQGLQFLFEYFSETQRNKGNFPGRFSGRQFSNSRSEMNVSTLELGDSALYLCASSYFEQGANEKLFFGSGTQLSVL.